This T cell receptor (beta chain) was documented in a study of regulatory T cells in long-lasting Graves disease. Time point specified: persistent/refractory GD, antithyroid drugs over 5 years with positive TRAb. PBMCs provided the RNA from which the TCR library was made. To make TCR beta libraries, researchers used iRepertoire HTBI primers and Arm-PCR of CDR3 regions. In the original processing: Samples revealed 50 to 75 TRBV and roughly 15 TRBJ segments. MiXCR, applied by TCRdb to the multiplex PCR reads, yields one record per CDR3 protein. The V and J calls shown here were made by TCRdb, not taken from the authors' results. The sample yields more than 650,000 distinct CDR3 sequences, approximately 29% seen once. The V gene end was trimmed by 4 bases and the J gene end by 4 bases; junction bases not matched to a gene: 5. Germline loops: CDR1 MDHEN, CDR2 SYDVKM. The CDR3 extends over 14 amino acids.

V usage is TRBV28 and J usage is TRBJ1-1; TRBD1 agrees at 8 bases. This clonotype was sampled from a female donor with Graves disease. Here the sequenced sample was peripheral blood mononuclear cells (PBMCs), taken when the disease was refractory, from a patient treated with antithyroid drugs. DNA of the CDR3: TGTGCCAGCAGTTCCAGGACAGGGATCACTGAAGCTTTCTTT. It encodes CASSSRTGITEAFF.